Each of the 32 T cell receptor beta chains below was sequenced from the same sample in a study of spatial heterogeneity in lung cancer. The time point is: sample taken at primary tumor resection. Frozen PBMC, nontumor lung or tumor provided whole RNA, which was sequenced unsorted. A single record per CDR3 protein comes from TCRdb applying MiXCR to the 5' RACE reads. This sample has approximately 82,000 distinct CDR3 sequences; about 12% occur once, and the top ten carry 3.5% to 5.5%. Sequences were derived from PBMCs, sampled at surgery. These receptor sequences come from a male donor with early-stage non-small cell lung cancer.

The chain has TRBV20-1 and TRBJ2-4; no clear D. Trimming took 3 bases from V and 7 from J, leaving 13 bases between them. Germline assignment: CDR1 DFQATT and CDR2 SNEGSKA (reference sequence). The CDR3 contains 13 residues. CDR3 amino acids: CSARDRAENIQYF. In nucleotides, the CDR3 is TGCAGTGCTAGGGATCGTGCAGAGAACATTCAGTACTTC.

This clonotype was seen once. V usage is TRBV15 and J usage is TRBJ2-1; D is undetermined. CDR3 size: 16 residues. Between the trimmed V and J ends, which lost 1 base and 1 base, there was a span of 11 bases. The germline V gene has CDR1 LNHNV and CDR2 YYDKDF (reference sequence). The CDR3 loop is CATSRGYQASYNEQFF. CDR3 DNA sequence: TGTGCCACCAGCAGAGGGTATCAGGCGTCCTACAATGAGCAGTTCTTC.

This clonotype was seen at least ten times. The chain links TRBV5-1 to TRBJ1-1; maybe TRBD1 (5 bases). The CDR3 consists of 18 residues. V lost 5 bases and J lost 5, with 28 bases in between. From germline, CDR1 is SGHRS and CDR2 YFSETQ. CDR3 DNA sequence: TGCGCCAGCAGTTTGAGGGGAACTACAGGCCCGGGAAGGACTGAAGCTTTCTTT. It encodes CASSLRGTTGPGRTEAFF.

This clonotype has just a few counts. The chain links TRBV10-3 to TRBJ1-1; no clear D gene. V lost 3 bases, J lost 0 bases, and 5 bases lay in between. Per the germline V gene, CDR1 is ENHRY and CDR2 is SYGVKD. This CDR3 spans 13 amino acids. The DNA for the CDR3 is TGTGCCATCAGTGATCAGGTGAACACTGAAGCTTTCTTT. This translates into CAISDQVNTEAFF.

The chain links TRBV7-9 to TRBJ1-3; D is uncertain. In germline, CDR1 is SEHNR, CDR2 FQNEAQ (reference sequence). V was cut by 2 bases and J by 0 bases, with 17 bases left in between. The CDR3 covers 18 residues. The CDR3: CASSLLRKTPSSGNTIYF. The DNA of the CDR3 is TGTGCCAGCAGCTTATTGAGGAAGACTCCGAGCTCTGGAAACACCATATATTTT.

This clonotype was seen more than once but under ten times. This chain connects TRBV20-1 to TRBJ2-1, with D perhaps matching TRBD2 (6 bases). Trimming shortened V by 0 bases and J by 14 bases, and 11 bases separated the two germline ends. Per germline, CDR1 DFQATT and CDR2 SNEGSKA (reference sequence). There are 11 residues in the CDR3. DNA for the CDR3: TGCAGTGCTAGAGATGGCCGCGGGGAGTTCTTC. It yields the protein CSARDGRGEFF.

The chain employs TRBV5-1 and TRBJ2-2; 7 bases map to TRBD1. The germline V gene has CDR1 SGHRS and CDR2 YFSETQ. CDR3 length: 17 amino acids. J gave up 0 bases and V 3 bases, and 8 bases lay outside the gene matches. CDR3 sequence: CASSSLGQAANTGELFF. CDR3 DNA sequence: TGCGCCAGCAGCTCCCTTGGACAGGCCGCGAACACCGGGGAGCTGTTTTTT.

This clonotype was seen a handful of times. The rearrangement joins TRBV30 to TRBJ1-5; maybe TRBD1 (5 bases). CDR1 GTSNPN and CDR2 SVGIG come from the germline V gene (reference sequence). This CDR3 comprises 13 residues. The V end was cut by 5 bases, the J end by 3 bases, with 11 bases between. Here the CDR3 reads CAWAGRHNQPQHF. CDR3 bases: TGTGCCTGGGCGGGACGGCACAATCAGCCCCAGCATTTT.

The gene calls are TRBV7-9 and TRBJ1-4; D possibly corresponds to TRBD1 (5 bases). The germline V gene encodes CDR1 SEHNR and CDR2 FQNEAQ (reference sequence). Trimming cost V 5 bases and J 2 bases, with 12 bases left between them. The CDR3 is 15 amino acids. CDR3 protein: CASSVQVATNEKLFF. For the CDR3, the DNA is TGTGCCAGCAGCGTACAGGTCGCGACTAATGAAAAACTGTTTTTT. Filled out from reference TRBV7-9 and TRBJ1-4, the complete variable domain reads DTGVSQNPRHKITKRGQNVTFRCDPISEHNRLYWYRQTLGQGPEFLTYFQNEAQLEKSRLLSDRFSAERPKGSFSTLEIQRTEQGDSAMYLCASSVQVATNEKLFFGSGTQLSVL.

In this sample, this clonotype turned up a few times. V usage is TRBV6-5 and J usage is TRBJ2-2; 16 bases align to TRBD2. The germline V gene has CDR1 MNHEY and CDR2 SVGAGI. V shed 5 bases and J 2 bases; nucleotides not matched to a gene: 5. This CDR3 has 18 residues. As DNA, the CDR3 is TGTGCCAGCAGTCAGGGACTAGCGGGAGGGCCTAACACCGGGGAGCTGTTTTTT. Protein: CASSQGLAGGPNTGELFF.

The J gene is TRBJ2-1, the V gene TRBV7-2; D gene uncertain. In germline, CDR1 is SGHTA, CDR2 FQGNSA. V was pared by 5 bases and J by 9 bases, with 8 bases between. The CDR3 runs 11 residues. CDR3: CASSPSREQFF. CDR3 bases: TGTGCCAGCAGCCCTAGTCGTGAGCAGTTCTTC.

This clonotype has a handful of counts. The chain combines TRBV19 with TRBJ2-3, with 7 bases matching TRBD1. J gave up 2 bases and V 9 bases, and 8 bases lay outside the gene matches. The CDR3 consists of 14 residues. Per germline, CDR1 LNHDA and CDR2 SQIVND (reference sequence). In DNA, the CDR3 is TGTGCCAGCTCTGACAGGGCGGACACAGATACGCAGTATTTT. Translated, it gives CASSDRADTDTQYF.

This clonotype was counted many times. V gene TRBV19 combines with J gene TRBJ2-7; D may be TRBD1 (6 bases). Per germline, CDR1 LNHDA and CDR2 SQIVND (reference sequence). Trimming cost V 1 base and J 2 bases, with 12 bases left between them. This CDR3 is 15 amino acids long. The CDR3 DNA reads as TGTGCCAGTAGTATAGGACAGGACCTAACCTACGAGCAGTACTTC. It is translated as CASSIGQDLTYEQYF.

The genes are TRBV12-3 or TRBV12-4 and TRBJ2-7, with a weak D call TRBD2 (6 bases). The CDR3 contains 13 residues. The V gene lost 5 bases and the J gene lost 6 bases, with 14 bases spanning the gap. The CDR3: CASSPLTSLEQYF. The CDR3 DNA reads TGTGCCAGCAGTCCCCTGACTAGTCTCGAGCAGTACTTC.

The J gene is TRBJ2-3, the V gene TRBV5-5; D not certain. With 3 bases removed from V and 5 bases from J, the gap between germline ends came to 10 bases. Germline loops: CDR1 SGHKS, CDR2 YYEKEE (reference sequence). The CDR3 has 13 residues. The chain's CDR3 is CASSSGREDTQYF. CDR3 bases: TGTGCCAGCAGCTCCGGACGAGAAGATACGCAGTATTTT.

This clonotype has a handful of counts. This chain connects TRBV5-1 to TRBJ1-1; 9 bases line up with TRBD1. Germline V lookup: CDR1 SGHRS, CDR2 YFSETQ. With V trimmed by 5 bases and J by 2 bases, 7 bases remained unmatched. The CDR3 is 15 amino acids. The CDR3: CASSDRGIGNTEAFF. CDR3 nucleotides: TGCGCCAGCAGTGACAGGGGGATCGGCAACACTGAAGCTTTCTTT.

This clonotype has just a few counts. The chain uses TRBV7-9 and TRBJ2-7; either TRBD1 or TRBD2 may supply D (5 bases each). Per the germline V gene, CDR1 is SEHNR and CDR2 is FQNEAQ (reference sequence). The V gene lost 5 bases and the J gene lost 3 bases, with 20 bases spanning the gap. This CDR3 contains 16 residues. In nucleotides, the CDR3 is TGTGCCAGCAGCCCCTGGTGGGACCGCTCAGACTACGAGCAGTACTTC. It codes for CASSPWWDRSDYEQYF.

The V call is TRBV15, the J call TRBJ2-5; 10 bases agree with TRBD2. CDR1 LNHNV and CDR2 YYDKDF come from the germline V gene (reference sequence). V dropped 3 bases and J dropped 2; count of bases not matched to a gene: 3. This CDR3 is 15 amino acids long. The CDR3 DNA sequence: TGTGCCACCAGCAGTCTTAGCGGGGGGCAAGAGACCCAGTACTTC. Translating it yields CATSSLSGGQETQYF.

This clonotype was counted between two and nine times. CDR3 sequence reads: CASSSSSSQVETQYF. The CDR3 nucleotides are TGTGCCAGCAGCTCCTCGAGTAGCCAGGTGGAGACCCAGTACTTC. V gene TRBV11-2 combines with J gene TRBJ2-5; D gene unclear. Trimming removed 4 bases from V and 5 bases from J, with 17 bases in between. Germline CDR1 and CDR2: SGHAT and FQNNGV. The CDR3 loop spans 15 amino acids.

This clonotype showed up just a few times. The chain links TRBV4-1 to TRBJ2-7, with 7 bases aligning to TRBD2. CDR1 is MGHRA and CDR2 is YSYEKL in the germline V gene. This CDR3 spans 16 amino acids. J lost 0 bases, V lost 1 base, and 6 bases had no gene match. The CDR3 DNA reads TGCGCCAGCAGCCAAGTGGCTAGCGGCAGCTCCTACGAGCAGTACTTC. Translated: CASSQVASGSSYEQYF.

This clonotype was seen a few times. This sequence joins TRBV6-1 and TRBJ1-2, with 9 nucleotides matching TRBD1. Germline V CDR1 and CDR2: MNHNS, SASEGT. The V gene end was trimmed by 0 bases and the J gene end by 4 bases; junction bases not matched to a gene: 3. The CDR3 extends over 15 amino acids. CDR3 sequence: CASSEAGQGIYGYTF. The CDR3 DNA reads TGTGCCAGCAGTGAAGCGGGACAGGGTATCTATGGCTACACCTTC.

The chain carries TRBV5-1 and TRBJ1-1; D not resolved. Trimming cost V 0 bases and J 0 bases, with 3 bases left between them. The germline V gene has CDR1 SGHRS and CDR2 YFSETQ. The CDR3 spans 13 residues. CDR3 nucleotides: TGCGCCAGCAGCTTGGCAGTGAACACTGAAGCTTTCTTT. Protein product: CASSLAVNTEAFF. The full variable domain, in which reference TRBV5-1 and TRBJ1-1 provide the parts outside the CDR3, is KAGVTQTPRYLIKTRGQQVTLSCSPISGHRSVSWYQQTPGQGLQFLFEYFSETQRNKGNFPGRFSGRQFSNSRSEMNVSTLELGDSALYLCASSLAVNTEAFFGQGTRLTVV.

The chain couples TRBV29-1 to TRBJ2-7; D unclear. The CDR3 contains 13 residues. Germline-derived CDR1 and CDR2 are SQVTM and ANQGSEA. The germline V and J ends were trimmed by 1 base and 5 bases, with 12 bases remaining between them. CDR3 bases: TGCAGCGTTGAAGGGGTCCCATCCCACGAGCAGTACTTC. Translation gives CSVEGVPSHEQYF.

This clonotype was detected only a few times. The chain employs TRBV24-1 and TRBJ2-1; the D gene is possibly TRBD2 (5 bases). CDR3 length: 15 amino acids. The ends were cut back, 0 bases at V and 2 bases at J, with 7 bases in the middle. The germline V gene encodes CDR1 KGHDR and CDR2 SFDVKD. CDR3 amino acids: CATSDLAGAYNEQFF. The CDR3 coding sequence is TGTGCCACCAGTGATTTGGCCGGGGCCTACAATGAGCAGTTCTTC.

This clonotype was seen repeatedly, ten times or more. The gene calls are TRBV20-1 and TRBJ2-1, with D maybe TRBD2 (6 bases). The CDR3 covers 13 residues. Trimming shortened V by 5 bases and J by 3 bases, and 11 bases separated the two germline ends. The germline V gene encodes CDR1 DFQATT and CDR2 SNEGSKA (reference sequence). CDR3 bases: TGCAGTGCTCCCTTGGGGGGCTACAATGAGCAGTTCTTC. Encoded protein: CSAPLGGYNEQFF.

This clonotype was observed a handful of times. The chain is built from TRBV24-1 and TRBJ2-1; D not certain. The CDR3 sequence is 15 residues long. Per the germline V gene, CDR1 is KGHDR and CDR2 is SFDVKD. V was shortened by 1 base and J by 4 bases, with 10 bases between the two germline ends. The CDR3 nucleotides read TGTGCCACCAGTGATTTTTCCAGGAATTACAATGAGCAGTTCTTC. Translation: CATSDFSRNYNEQFF.

This clonotype was seen just once. The rearrangement uses TRBV2 and TRBJ2-7; TRBD2 might be the D (5 bases). V was trimmed by 1 base and J by 4 bases, leaving 17 bases between them. Per the germline V gene, CDR1 is SNHLY and CDR2 is FYNNEI. This CDR3 spans 16 amino acids. The CDR3 sequence is CASSEDLPSRGYEQYF. The CDR3 coding sequence is TGTGCCAGCAGTGAAGATCTTCCTTCTCGAGGGTACGAGCAGTACTTC.

This clonotype appeared many times. The chain couples TRBV7-3 to TRBJ2-7; TRBD1 or TRBD2 may be the D gene (5 bases each). The V and J ends lost 3 bases and 2 bases respectively, with 14 bases between them. The CDR3 is 15 amino acids. CDR1 is SGHTA, CDR2 FQGTGA, per germline. The CDR3 coding sequence is TGTGCCAGCAGCTTGAGTGGGACGGAACCCTACGAGCAGTACTTC. It translates to CASSLSGTEPYEQYF. Looking up the rest from reference TRBV7-3 and TRBJ2-7 gives the full variable domain: GAGVSQTPSNKVTEKGKYVELRCDPISGHTALYWYRQSLGQGPEFLIYFQGTGAADDSGLPNDRFFAVRPEGSVSTLKIQRTERGDSAVYLCASSLSGTEPYEQYFGPGTRLTVT.

The gene calls are TRBV14 and TRBJ1-3, with a weak D call TRBD1 (5 bases). Trimming pared 3 bases from V and 1 base from J, leaving 16 bases between. The germline CDR1 and CDR2 sequences are SGHDN and FVKESK. CDR3 size: 17 residues. As DNA, the CDR3 is TGTGCCAGCAGCCATTACCCGGGACGAAATTCTGGAAACACCATATATTTT. Its protein product is CASSHYPGRNSGNTIYF.

The chain uses TRBV12-5 and TRBJ2-2; the match to TRBD2 covers 10 bases. J gave up 4 bases and V 2 bases, and 7 bases lay outside the gene matches. The germline V gene has CDR1 LGHNT and CDR2 FRNRAP. This CDR3 comprises 17 residues. In DNA form, the CDR3 reads TGTGCTAGTGGTTTGAAGCTAGCGGGAGCGGGCACCGGGGAGCTGTTTTTT. Translating it yields CASGLKLAGAGTGELFF. The full variable domain, completed using reference TRBV12-5 and TRBJ2-2, is DARVTQTPRHKVTEMGQEVTMRCQPILGHNTVFWYRQTMMQGLELLAYFRNRAPLDDSGMPKDRFSAEMPDATLATLKIQPSEPRDSAVYFCASGLKLAGAGTGELFFGEGSRLTVL.

This clonotype was counted only a few times. This sequence joins TRBV5-4 and TRBJ1-1; possibly TRBD1 for D (5 bases). CDR1 is SGHNT, CDR2 YYREEE, per germline (reference sequence). Trimming cost V 0 bases and J 4 bases, with 16 bases left between them. CDR3 length: 16 amino acids. DNA of the CDR3: TGTGCCAGCAGCTTGGCCGGCGGACAACCCGTCACTGAAGCTTTCTTT. Its translation is CASSLAGGQPVTEAFF. The complete variable domain, with remaining parts taken from reference TRBV5-4 and TRBJ1-1, reads ETGVTQSPTHLIKTRGQQVTLRCSSQSGHNTVSWYQQALGQGPQFIFQYYREEENGRGNFPPRFSGLQFPNYSSELNVNALELDDSALYLCASSLAGGQPVTEAFFGQGTRLTVV.

This clonotype was picked up a small number of times. This chain links TRBV2 with TRBJ1-1; 9 bases align to TRBD1. The CDR3 has 14 amino acids. The germline gives CDR1 SNHLY, CDR2 FYNNEI. The junction had 5 bases not matched to a gene; V was cut back by 4 bases and J by 5 bases. The CDR3 DNA reads TGTGCCAGCAGTGTGGGACAGGGAAAAACTGAAGCTTTCTTT. Protein: CASSVGQGKTEAFF.